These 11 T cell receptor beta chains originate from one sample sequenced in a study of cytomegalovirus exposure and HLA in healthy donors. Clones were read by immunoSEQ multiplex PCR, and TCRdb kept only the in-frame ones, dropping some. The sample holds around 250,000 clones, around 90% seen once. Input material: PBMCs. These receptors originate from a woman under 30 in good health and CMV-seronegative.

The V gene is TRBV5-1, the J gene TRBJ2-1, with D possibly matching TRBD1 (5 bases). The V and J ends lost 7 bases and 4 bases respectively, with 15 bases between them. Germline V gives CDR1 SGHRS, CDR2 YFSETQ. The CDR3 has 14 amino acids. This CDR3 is CASGPSTVYNEQFF. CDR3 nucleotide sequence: TGCGCCAGCGGCCCCTCGACAGTATACAATGAGCAGTTCTTC.

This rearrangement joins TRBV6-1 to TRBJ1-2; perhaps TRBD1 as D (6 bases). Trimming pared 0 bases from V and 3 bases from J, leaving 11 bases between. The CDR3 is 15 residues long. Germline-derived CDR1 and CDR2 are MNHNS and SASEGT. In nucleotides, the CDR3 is TGTGCCAGCAGTGAAGCGTGGACAGAAGACTATGGCTACACCTTC. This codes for CASSEAWTEDYGYTF.

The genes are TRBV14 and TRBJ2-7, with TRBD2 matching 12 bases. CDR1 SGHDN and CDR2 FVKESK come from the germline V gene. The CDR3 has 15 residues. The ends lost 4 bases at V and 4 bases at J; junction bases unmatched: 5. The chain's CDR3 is CASSRLAGVSYEQYF. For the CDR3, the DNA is TGTGCCAGCAGCCGACTAGCGGGGGTGTCTTACGAGCAGTACTTC.

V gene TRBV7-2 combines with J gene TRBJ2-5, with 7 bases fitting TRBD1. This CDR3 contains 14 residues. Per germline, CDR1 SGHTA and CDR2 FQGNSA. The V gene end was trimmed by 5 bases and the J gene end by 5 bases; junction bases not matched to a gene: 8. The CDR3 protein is CASSPLDREETQYF. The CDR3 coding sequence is TGTGCCAGCAGCCCCCTAGACAGGGAGGAGACCCAGTACTTC.

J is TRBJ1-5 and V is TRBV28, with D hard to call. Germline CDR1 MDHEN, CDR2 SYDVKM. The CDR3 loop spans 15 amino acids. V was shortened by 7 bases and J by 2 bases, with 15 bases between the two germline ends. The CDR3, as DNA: TGTGCCAGCATACAAGGAGTCTTGGGCAATCAGCCCCAGCATTTT. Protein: CASIQGVLGNQPQHF.

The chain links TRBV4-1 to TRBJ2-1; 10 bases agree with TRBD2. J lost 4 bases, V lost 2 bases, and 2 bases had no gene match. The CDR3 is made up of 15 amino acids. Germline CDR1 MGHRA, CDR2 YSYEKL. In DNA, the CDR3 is TGCGCCAGCAGCCAACTAGCGGGGGTTTACAATGAGCAGTTCTTC. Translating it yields CASSQLAGVYNEQFF.

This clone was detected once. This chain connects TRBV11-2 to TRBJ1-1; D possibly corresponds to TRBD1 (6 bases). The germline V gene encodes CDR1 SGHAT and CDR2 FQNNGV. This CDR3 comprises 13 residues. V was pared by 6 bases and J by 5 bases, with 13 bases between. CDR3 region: CASSFAGTTEAFF. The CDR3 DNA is TGTGCCAGCAGTTTTGCCGGGACAACTGAAGCTTTCTTT. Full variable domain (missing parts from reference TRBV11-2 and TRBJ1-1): EAGVAQSPRYKIIEKRQSVAFWCNPISGHATLYWYQQILGQGPKLLIQFQNNGVVDDSQLPKDRFSAERLKGVDSTLKIQPAKLEDSAVYLCASSFAGTTEAFFGQGTRLTVV.

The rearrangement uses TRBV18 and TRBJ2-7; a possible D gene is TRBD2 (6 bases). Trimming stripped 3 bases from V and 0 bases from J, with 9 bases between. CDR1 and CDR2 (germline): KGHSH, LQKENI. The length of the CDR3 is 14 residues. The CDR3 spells CASSPRGDSYEQYF. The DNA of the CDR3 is TGTGCCAGCTCACCCCGCGGGGACTCCTACGAGCAGTACTTC.

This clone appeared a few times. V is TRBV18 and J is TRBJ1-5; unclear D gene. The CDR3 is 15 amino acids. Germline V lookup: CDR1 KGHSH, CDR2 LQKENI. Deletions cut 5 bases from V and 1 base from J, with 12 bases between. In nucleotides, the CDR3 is TGTGCCAGCTCATCCGAACAGTTGAGCAATCAGCCCCAGCATTTT. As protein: CASSSEQLSNQPQHF.

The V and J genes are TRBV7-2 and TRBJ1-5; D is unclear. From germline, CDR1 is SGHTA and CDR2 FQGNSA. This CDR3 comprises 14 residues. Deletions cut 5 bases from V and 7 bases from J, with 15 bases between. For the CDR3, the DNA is TGTGCCAGCAGCCGAAGGGAGGTTGGGCAGCCCCAGCATTTT. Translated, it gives CASSRREVGQPQHF.

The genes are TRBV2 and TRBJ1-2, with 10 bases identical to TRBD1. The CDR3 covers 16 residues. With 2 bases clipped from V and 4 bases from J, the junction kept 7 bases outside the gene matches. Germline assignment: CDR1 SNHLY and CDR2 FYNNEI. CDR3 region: CASSENLRQGAYGYTF. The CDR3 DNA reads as TGTGCCAGCAGTGAAAACCTTCGACAGGGGGCCTATGGCTACACCTTC.